A selection of T cell receptor beta chains follows, all from one sample in a study of memory CD4+ T cells and cytomegalovirus serostatus. Repertoires were generated with immunoSEQ multiplex PCR, while TCRdb's copy carries only in-frame clones and drops some. The sample shows about 100,000 clones, 75% to 85% of them seen only once. Sequenced sample: memory CD4+ T cells from blood. These TCRs come from an adult in good health and CMV-seropositive. The CDR3 runs from the conserved cysteine through the conserved F or W. Fields, in order: J gene, clone size, D gene, V gene, CDR3 protein, CDR3 DNA. The D gene is left open where the match is weak. The size field is filled for only some rows; it gives once, few, many or a size class.

j_call: TRBJ1-2
clone_size: .
d_call: TRBD1
v_call: TRBV18
cdr3_aa: CASSPGTGGYYGYTF
cdr3_nt: TGTGCCAGCTCACCGGGGACAGGGGGCTACTATGGCTACACCTTC

j_call: TRBJ2-1
clone_size: .
d_call: TRBD2
v_call: TRBV6-5
cdr3_aa: CASSYSAGAYNEQFF
cdr3_nt: TGTGCCAGCAGTTACTCGGCGGGAGCCTACAATGAGCAGTTCTTC

j_call: TRBJ1-1
clone_size: .
d_call: .
v_call: TRBV6-1
cdr3_aa: CASKTSGQNTEAFF
cdr3_nt: TGTGCCAGCAAAACCTCGGGACAGAACACTGAAGCTTTCTTT

j_call: TRBJ2-7
clone_size: few
d_call: .
v_call: TRBV5-6
cdr3_aa: CASSLAASSLSYEQYF
cdr3_nt: TGTGCCAGCAGCTTGGCCGCCAGCTCCCTCTCCTACGAGCAGTACTTC

j_call: TRBJ2-5
clone_size: once
d_call: .
v_call: TRBV7-9
cdr3_aa: CASSPGIQETQYF
cdr3_nt: TGTGCCAGCAGCCCAGGGATCCAAGAGACCCAGTACTTC

j_call: TRBJ1-1
clone_size: once
d_call: .
v_call: TRBV12-2
cdr3_aa: CASRREKIPTLPITEAFF
cdr3_nt: TGTGCAAGTCGCCGAGAAAAGATCCCGACCTTACCGATCACTGAAGCTTTCTTT

j_call: TRBJ2-6
clone_size: .
d_call: .
v_call: TRBV5-4
cdr3_aa: CASSIGVSGANVLTF
cdr3_nt: TGTGCCAGCAGCATAGGGGTCTCTGGGGCCAACGTCCTGACTTTC

j_call: TRBJ1-5
clone_size: .
d_call: .
v_call: TRBV18
cdr3_aa: CASSPSAGSNQPQHF
cdr3_nt: TGTGCCAGCTCCCCCTCGGCAGGTTCTAATCAGCCCCAGCATTTT

j_call: TRBJ2-3
clone_size: .
d_call: TRBD2
v_call: TRBV6-5
cdr3_aa: CASSYWLAGGTDTQYF
cdr3_nt: TGTGCCAGCAGTTACTGGCTAGCGGGAGGAACAGATACGCAGTATTTT

j_call: TRBJ1-1
clone_size: .
d_call: .
v_call: TRBV10-3
cdr3_aa: CAISEPTAKVGAFF
cdr3_nt: TGTGCCATCAGTGAGCCGACAGCCAAGGTGGGAGCTTTCTTT

j_call: TRBJ1-5
clone_size: .
d_call: TRBD1
v_call: TRBV6-5
cdr3_aa: CASSYSRTGDQPQHF
cdr3_nt: TGTGCCAGCAGTTACTCGCGGACAGGGGATCAGCCCCAGCATTTT

j_call: TRBJ2-7
clone_size: .
d_call: TRBD1
v_call: TRBV5-1
cdr3_aa: CASSFYGTGDDEQYF
cdr3_nt: TGCGCCAGCAGTTTCTACGGGACAGGGGATGACGAGCAGTACTTC

j_call: TRBJ1-2
clone_size: .
d_call: .
v_call: TRBV18
cdr3_aa: CASSRTQTSYGYTF
cdr3_nt: TGTGCCAGCTCTCGGACACAAACCAGCTATGGCTACACCTTC

j_call: TRBJ2-1
clone_size: few
d_call: .
v_call: TRBV5-6
cdr3_aa: CASSLLTTYEQFF
cdr3_nt: TGTGCCAGCAGCTTACTAACAACCTATGAGCAGTTCTTC

j_call: TRBJ2-1
clone_size: .
d_call: TRBD1
v_call: TRBV13
cdr3_aa: CASSSPRGQGDEQFF
cdr3_nt: TGTGCCAGCAGCTCCCCTAGGGGACAGGGCGATGAGCAGTTCTTC

j_call: TRBJ2-1
clone_size: .
d_call: TRBD1
v_call: TRBV7-9
cdr3_aa: CASSPLRQGDREQFF
cdr3_nt: TGTGCCAGCAGCCCCCTAAGGCAGGGGGATAGGGAGCAGTTCTTC

j_call: TRBJ1-1
clone_size: few
d_call: .
v_call: TRBV11-3
cdr3_aa: CASSLEGNMNTEAFF
cdr3_nt: TGTGCCAGCAGCTTAGAAGGGAACATGAACACTGAAGCTTTCTTT

j_call: TRBJ1-3
clone_size: .
d_call: .
v_call: TRBV19
cdr3_aa: CASSQTDFSGNTIYF
cdr3_nt: TGTGCCAGTAGTCAGACGGATTTCTCTGGAAACACCATATATTTT

j_call: TRBJ2-2
clone_size: .
d_call: .
v_call: TRBV11-3
cdr3_aa: CASSFDHTGELFF
cdr3_nt: TGTGCCAGCAGCTTCGACCACACCGGGGAGCTGTTTTTT

j_call: TRBJ2-5
clone_size: .
d_call: TRBD2
v_call: TRBV11-2
cdr3_aa: CASSQHPRLATQETQYF
cdr3_nt: TGTGCCAGCAGTCAACACCCCCGACTAGCGACTCAAGAGACCCAGTACTTC

j_call: TRBJ2-5
clone_size: once
d_call: TRBD2
v_call: TRBV5-4
cdr3_aa: CASRAGGSREESQYF
cdr3_nt: TGTGCCAGCAGGGCTGGCGGGAGTAGGGAAGAGAGCCAGTACTTC

j_call: TRBJ2-3
clone_size: .
d_call: .
v_call: TRBV28
cdr3_aa: CASSLANADTQYF
cdr3_nt: TGTGCCAGCAGTTTAGCCAACGCAGATACGCAGTATTTT

j_call: TRBJ1-1
clone_size: .
d_call: .
v_call: TRBV20-1
cdr3_aa: CSASDNTEAFF
cdr3_nt: TGCAGTGCTTCCGACAACACTGAAGCTTTCTTT

j_call: TRBJ1-1
clone_size: .
d_call: .
v_call: TRBV6-1
cdr3_aa: CASRGVVNTEAFF
cdr3_nt: TGTGCCAGCAGGGGGGTAGTGAACACTGAAGCTTTCTTT

j_call: TRBJ2-4
clone_size: .
d_call: .
v_call: TRBV5-6
cdr3_aa: CASSLGRDKNIQYF
cdr3_nt: TGTGCCAGCAGCTTGGGCAGGGATAAAAACATTCAGTACTTC

j_call: TRBJ2-5
clone_size: few
d_call: .
v_call: TRBV29-1
cdr3_aa: CSTTLQETQYF
cdr3_nt: TGCAGTACAACCCTTCAAGAGACCCAGTACTTC

j_call: TRBJ2-3
clone_size: .
d_call: .
v_call: TRBV5-1
cdr3_aa: CASRLLPDTQYF
cdr3_nt: TGCGCCAGCAGACTTCTTCCAGATACGCAGTATTTT

j_call: TRBJ1-1
clone_size: .
d_call: TRBD1
v_call: TRBV9
cdr3_aa: CASSVGGGGALGTEAFF
cdr3_nt: TGTGCCAGCAGCGTAGGGGGAGGGGGCGCCTTAGGGACTGAAGCTTTCTTT

j_call: TRBJ1-1
clone_size: .
d_call: TRBD1
v_call: TRBV29-1
cdr3_aa: CSVAARTGSEAFF
cdr3_nt: TGCAGCGTTGCCGCCCGGACAGGGAGTGAAGCTTTCTTT

j_call: TRBJ2-3
clone_size: .
d_call: .
v_call: TRBV19
cdr3_aa: CASNPGGRLSDTQYF
cdr3_nt: TGTGCCAGTAATCCCGGTGGGCGGCTCTCAGATACGCAGTATTTT

j_call: TRBJ2-1
clone_size: .
d_call: TRBD2
v_call: TRBV10-3
cdr3_aa: CATRKTAGELNEQFF
cdr3_nt: TGTGCCACCCGAAAAACGGCGGGAGAATTGAATGAGCAGTTCTTC

j_call: TRBJ1-4
clone_size: .
d_call: .
v_call: TRBV28
cdr3_aa: CASSQGGSGTLFF
cdr3_nt: TGTGCCAGCAGCCAAGGGGGGTCGGGGACTCTGTTTTTT

j_call: TRBJ1-2
clone_size: few
d_call: .
v_call: TRBV5-1
cdr3_aa: CASSFVGALNYGYTF
cdr3_nt: TGCGCCAGCAGCTTTGTCGGAGCCTTAAACTATGGCTACACCTTC

j_call: TRBJ2-7
clone_size: .
d_call: .
v_call: TRBV27
cdr3_aa: CASSLRAVGGGRVRNGSYEQYF
cdr3_nt: TGTGCCAGCAGTCTAAGGGCGGTGGGAGGGGGTAGGGTTAGGAACGGTTCCTACGAGCAGTACTTC

j_call: TRBJ2-7
clone_size: .
d_call: .
v_call: TRBV6-5
cdr3_aa: CASSYGYGRGEQYF
cdr3_nt: TGTGCCAGCAGTTACGGGTACGGGAGAGGTGAGCAGTACTTC

j_call: TRBJ2-5
clone_size: .
d_call: .
v_call: TRBV28
cdr3_aa: CASSSGTQETQYF
cdr3_nt: TGTGCCAGCAGTTCAGGGACGCAAGAGACCCAGTACTTC

j_call: TRBJ2-2
clone_size: .
d_call: TRBD1
v_call: TRBV5-1
cdr3_aa: CASSFVLGTGGHGELFF
cdr3_nt: TGCGCCAGCAGCTTTGTTTTAGGGACAGGGGGCCACGGGGAGCTGTTTTTT

j_call: TRBJ2-7
clone_size: .
d_call: TRBD1
v_call: TRBV6-5
cdr3_aa: CASRKQGAHEQYF
cdr3_nt: TGTGCCAGCAGAAAACAGGGGGCCCACGAGCAGTACTTC

j_call: TRBJ1-5
clone_size: .
d_call: .
v_call: TRBV6-4
cdr3_aa: CASSDSIGGQPQHF
cdr3_nt: TGTGCCAGCAGTGACTCGATAGGGGGTCAGCCCCAGCATTTT

j_call: TRBJ2-7
clone_size: .
d_call: .
v_call: TRBV11-3
cdr3_aa: CASSLSPNEQYF
cdr3_nt: TGTGCCAGCAGCTTAAGCCCAAACGAGCAGTACTTC

j_call: TRBJ2-2
clone_size: once
d_call: .
v_call: TRBV9
cdr3_aa: CASSVFSGLGTGELFF
cdr3_nt: TGTGCCAGCAGCGTATTTAGCGGATTGGGCACCGGGGAGCTGTTTTTT

j_call: TRBJ1-1
clone_size: few
d_call: .
v_call: TRBV5-1
cdr3_aa: CASSWGRGETEAFF
cdr3_nt: TGCGCCAGCAGCTGGGGAAGGGGCGAGACTGAAGCTTTCTTT

j_call: TRBJ2-5
clone_size: once
d_call: .
v_call: TRBV5-4
cdr3_aa: CASSLDSQETQYF
cdr3_nt: TGTGCCAGCAGCTTGGACTCTCAAGAGACCCAGTACTTC

j_call: TRBJ1-5
clone_size: .
d_call: .
v_call: TRBV19
cdr3_aa: CASSIWDSNQPQHF
cdr3_nt: TGTGCCAGTAGTATCTGGGATAGCAATCAGCCCCAGCATTTT

j_call: TRBJ2-7
clone_size: few
d_call: TRBD2
v_call: TRBV7-3
cdr3_aa: CARGASGSFYEQYF
cdr3_nt: TGTGCCAGGGGGGCTAGCGGGAGTTTCTACGAGCAGTACTTC